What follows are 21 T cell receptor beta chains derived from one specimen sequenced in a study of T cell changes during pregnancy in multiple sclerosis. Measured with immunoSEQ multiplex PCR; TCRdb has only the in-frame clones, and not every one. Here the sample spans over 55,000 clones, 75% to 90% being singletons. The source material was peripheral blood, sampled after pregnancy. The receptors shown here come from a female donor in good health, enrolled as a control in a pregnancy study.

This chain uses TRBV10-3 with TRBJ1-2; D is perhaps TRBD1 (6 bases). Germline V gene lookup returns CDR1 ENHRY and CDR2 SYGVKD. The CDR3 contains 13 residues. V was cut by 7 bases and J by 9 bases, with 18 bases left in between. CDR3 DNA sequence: TGTGCCATCACCGCCCCAGGGGCTAAACGCTACACCTTC. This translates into CAITAPGAKRYTF.

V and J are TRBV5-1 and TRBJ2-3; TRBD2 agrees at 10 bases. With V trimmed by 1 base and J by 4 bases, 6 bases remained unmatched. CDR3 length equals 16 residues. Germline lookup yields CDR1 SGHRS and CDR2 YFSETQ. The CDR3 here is CASSLSLAGAADTQYF. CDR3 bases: TGCGCCAGCAGCTTGTCCCTAGCGGGAGCGGCAGATACGCAGTATTTT.

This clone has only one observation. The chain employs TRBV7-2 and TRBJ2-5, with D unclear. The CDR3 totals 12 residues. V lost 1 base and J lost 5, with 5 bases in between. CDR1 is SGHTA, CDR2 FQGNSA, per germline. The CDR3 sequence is CASSLGLETQYF. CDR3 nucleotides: TGTGCCAGCAGCTTAGGGCTCGAGACCCAGTACTTC.

DNA of the CDR3: TGTGCCTCCCTGGAGGTCGGCAGGGGTCGCATGAACACTGAAGCTTTCTTT. This gives the protein CASLEVGRGRMNTEAFF. This chain connects TRBV30 to TRBJ1-1; D may be TRBD1 (6 bases). The germline gives CDR1 GTSNPN, CDR2 SVGIG (reference sequence). This CDR3 is built from 17 residues. Deletions cut 7 bases from V and 0 bases from J, with 24 bases between.

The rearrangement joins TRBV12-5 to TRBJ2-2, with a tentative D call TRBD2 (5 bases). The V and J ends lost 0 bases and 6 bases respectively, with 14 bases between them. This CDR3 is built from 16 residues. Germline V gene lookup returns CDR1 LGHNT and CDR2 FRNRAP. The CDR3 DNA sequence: TGTGCTAGTGGTTTGGTCCGGTTTGGGCGGGCCGGGGAGCTGTTTTTT. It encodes CASGLVRFGRAGELFF.

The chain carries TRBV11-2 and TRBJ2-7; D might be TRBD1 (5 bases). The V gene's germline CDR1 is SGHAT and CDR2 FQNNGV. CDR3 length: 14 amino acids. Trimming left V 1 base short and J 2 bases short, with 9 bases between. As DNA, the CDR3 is TGTGCCAGCAGCTTAGTTGCCAGGGCCTACGAGCAGTACTTC. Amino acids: CASSLVARAYEQYF.

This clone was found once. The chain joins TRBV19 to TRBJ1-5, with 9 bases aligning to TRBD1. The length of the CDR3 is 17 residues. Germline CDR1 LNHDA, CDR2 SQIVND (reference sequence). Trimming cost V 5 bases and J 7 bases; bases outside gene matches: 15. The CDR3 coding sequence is TGTGCCAGTAGTGAGATAGGGACAGGGTCGGCAGGGCAGCCCCAGCATTTT. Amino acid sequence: CASSEIGTGSAGQPQHF. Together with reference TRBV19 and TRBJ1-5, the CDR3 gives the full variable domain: DGGITQSPKYLFRKEGQNVTLSCEQNLNHDAMYWYRQDPGQGLRLIYYSQIVNDFQKGDIAEGYSVSREKKESFPLTVTSAQKNPTAFYLCASSEIGTGSAGQPQHFGDGTRLSIL.

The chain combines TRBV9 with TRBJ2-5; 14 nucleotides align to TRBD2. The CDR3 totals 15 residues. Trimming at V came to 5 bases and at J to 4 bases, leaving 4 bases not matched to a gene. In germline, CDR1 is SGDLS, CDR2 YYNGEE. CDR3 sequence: CASSPTSGGGETQYF. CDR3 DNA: TGTGCCAGCAGTCCGACTAGCGGGGGGGGAGAGACCCAGTACTTC.

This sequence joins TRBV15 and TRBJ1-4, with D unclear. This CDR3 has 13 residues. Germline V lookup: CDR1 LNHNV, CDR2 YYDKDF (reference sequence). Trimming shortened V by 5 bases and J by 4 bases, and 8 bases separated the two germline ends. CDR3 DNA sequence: TGTGCCACCAGCCGGAGCCGTAATGAAAAACTGTTTTTT. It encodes CATSRSRNEKLFF.

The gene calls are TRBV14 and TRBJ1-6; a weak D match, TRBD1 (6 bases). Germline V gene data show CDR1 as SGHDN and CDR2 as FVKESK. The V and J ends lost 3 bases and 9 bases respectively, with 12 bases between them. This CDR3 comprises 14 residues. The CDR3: CASSHQGGGSPLHF. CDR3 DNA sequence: TGTGCCAGCAGCCACCAAGGGGGGGGTTCACCCCTCCACTTT.

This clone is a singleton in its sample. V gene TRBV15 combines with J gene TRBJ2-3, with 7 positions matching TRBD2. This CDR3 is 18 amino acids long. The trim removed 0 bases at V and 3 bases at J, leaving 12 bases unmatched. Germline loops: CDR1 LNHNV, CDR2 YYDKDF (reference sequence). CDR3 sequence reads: CATSRDKRAGVGTDTQYF. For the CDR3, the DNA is TGTGCCACCAGCAGAGATAAGAGGGCGGGAGTGGGGACAGATACGCAGTATTTT.

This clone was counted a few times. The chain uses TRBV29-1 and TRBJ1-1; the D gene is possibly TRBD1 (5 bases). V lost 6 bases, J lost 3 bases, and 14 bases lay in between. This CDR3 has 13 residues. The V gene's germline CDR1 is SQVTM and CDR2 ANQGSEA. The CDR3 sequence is CSVPGLGDTEAFF. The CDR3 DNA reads TGCAGCGTGCCAGGACTAGGGGACACTGAAGCTTTCTTT.

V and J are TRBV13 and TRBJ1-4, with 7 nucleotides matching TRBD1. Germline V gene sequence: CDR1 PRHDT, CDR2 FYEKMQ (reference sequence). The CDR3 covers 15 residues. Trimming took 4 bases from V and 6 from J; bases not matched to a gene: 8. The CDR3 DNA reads TGTGCCAGCAGCTCCGCCCGGGACAGCTATGAAAAACTGTTTTTT. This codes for CASSSARDSYEKLFF.

The CDR3 DNA is TGTGCCAGCAGCCATGGACAGGGAGGAGAGCAGTACTTC. It yields the protein CASSHGQGGEQYF. This rearrangement joins TRBV7-7 to TRBJ2-7, with 8 bases aligning to TRBD1. Trimming cost V 5 bases and J 7 bases; bases outside gene matches: 7. This CDR3 region has 13 residues. Germline CDR1 reads SSHAT; CDR2 reads FNYEAQ (reference sequence).

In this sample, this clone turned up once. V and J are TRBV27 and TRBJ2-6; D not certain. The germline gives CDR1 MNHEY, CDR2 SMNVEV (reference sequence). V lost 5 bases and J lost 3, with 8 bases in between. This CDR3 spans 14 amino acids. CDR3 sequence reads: CASSPFIGANVLTF. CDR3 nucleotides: TGTGCCAGCAGTCCCTTTATTGGGGCCAACGTCCTGACTTTC.

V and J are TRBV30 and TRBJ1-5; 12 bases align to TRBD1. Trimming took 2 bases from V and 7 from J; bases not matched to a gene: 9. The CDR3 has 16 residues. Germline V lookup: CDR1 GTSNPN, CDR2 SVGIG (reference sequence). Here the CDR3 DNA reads TGTGCCTGGAGTCCATCCGGGACAGGGGGCTTACAGCCCCAGCATTTT. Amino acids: CAWSPSGTGGLQPQHF.

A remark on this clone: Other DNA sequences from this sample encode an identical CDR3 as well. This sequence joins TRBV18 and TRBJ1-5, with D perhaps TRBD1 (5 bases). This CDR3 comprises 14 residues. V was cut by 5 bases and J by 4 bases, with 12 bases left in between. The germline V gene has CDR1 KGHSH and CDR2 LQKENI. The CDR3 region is CASSSQGSNQPQHF. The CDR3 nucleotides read TGTGCCAGCTCATCGCAGGGATCAAATCAGCCCCAGCATTTT.

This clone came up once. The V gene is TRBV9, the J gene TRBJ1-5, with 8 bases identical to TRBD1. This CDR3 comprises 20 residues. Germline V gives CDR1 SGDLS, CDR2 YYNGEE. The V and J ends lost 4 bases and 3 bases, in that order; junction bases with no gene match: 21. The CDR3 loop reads CASSLDRGNAQADHNQPQHF. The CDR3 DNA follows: TGTGCCAGCAGCCTCGACAGGGGCAACGCTCAGGCGGATCACAATCAGCCCCAGCATTTT.

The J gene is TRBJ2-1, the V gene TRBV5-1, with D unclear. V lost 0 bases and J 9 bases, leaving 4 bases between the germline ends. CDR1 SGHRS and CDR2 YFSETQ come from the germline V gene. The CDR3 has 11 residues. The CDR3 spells CASSLGGEQFF. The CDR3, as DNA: TGCGCCAGCAGCTTGGGAGGTGAGCAGTTCTTC.

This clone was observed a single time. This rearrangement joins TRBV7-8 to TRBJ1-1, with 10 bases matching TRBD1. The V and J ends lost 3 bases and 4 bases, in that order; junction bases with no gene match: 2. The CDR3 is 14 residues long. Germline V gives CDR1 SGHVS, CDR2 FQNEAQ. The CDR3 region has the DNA TGTGCCAGCAGCTTTAGGACAGGGGGCACTGAAGCTTTCTTT. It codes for CASSFRTGGTEAFF.

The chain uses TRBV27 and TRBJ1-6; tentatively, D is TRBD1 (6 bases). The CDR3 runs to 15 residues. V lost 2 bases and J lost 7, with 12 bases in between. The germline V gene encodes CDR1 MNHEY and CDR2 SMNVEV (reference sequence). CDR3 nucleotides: TGTGCCAGCAGTTTACTGCAGGGGTACAATTCACCCCTCCACTTT. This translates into CASSLLQGYNSPLHF.